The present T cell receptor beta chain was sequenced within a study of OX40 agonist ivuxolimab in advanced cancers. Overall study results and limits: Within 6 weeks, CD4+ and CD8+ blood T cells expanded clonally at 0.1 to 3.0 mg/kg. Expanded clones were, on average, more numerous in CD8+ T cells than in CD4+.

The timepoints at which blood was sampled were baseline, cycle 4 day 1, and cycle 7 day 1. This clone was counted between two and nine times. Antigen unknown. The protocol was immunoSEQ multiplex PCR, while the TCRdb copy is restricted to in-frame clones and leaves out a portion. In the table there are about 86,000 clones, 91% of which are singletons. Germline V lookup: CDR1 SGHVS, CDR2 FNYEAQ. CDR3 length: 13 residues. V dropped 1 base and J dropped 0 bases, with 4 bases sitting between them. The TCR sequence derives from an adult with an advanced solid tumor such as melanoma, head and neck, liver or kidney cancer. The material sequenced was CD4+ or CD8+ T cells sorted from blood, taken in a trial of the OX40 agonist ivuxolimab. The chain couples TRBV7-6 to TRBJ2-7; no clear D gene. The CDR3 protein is CASSLDSSYEQYF. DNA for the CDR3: TGTGCCAGCAGCTTAGACAGCTCCTACGAGCAGTACTTC.